Listed below are T cell receptor beta chains from one sample, sequenced in a study of blood T cell repertoires in COVID-19. Clones were read by immunoSEQ multiplex PCR, and TCRdb kept only the in-frame ones, dropping some. The sample contains a few hundred thousand clones, more than 70% of which appear only once. The sequenced sample consisted of peripheral blood. The source is a woman aged 50 to 65 with acute or convalescent COVID-19. Each CDR3 is given with its conserved first and last residue. D genes are given only for firm matches. Clone size is shown for a subset of rows, as once, few, many or a class of expanded clone.

>TRBD1|TRBV10-3|NA|TRBJ1-1
TGTGCCATCAGTGAGTCCAGGGGGATTGAAGCTTTCTTT
CAISESRGIEAFF
>TRBD1|TRBV27|NA|TRBJ1-4
TGTGCCAGCAGATCCGCAGGGGGAAATGAAAAACTGTTTTTT
CASRSAGGNEKLFF
>TRBD2|TRBV5-4|NA|TRBJ2-2
TGTGCCAGCAGCGCCGGGACTAGCGGGAGAGGGACCGGGGAGCTGTTTTTT
CASSAGTSGRGTGELFF
>NA|TRBV27|NA|TRBJ2-2
TGTGCCAGCAGCCTGGCCTCAGGGTCGAACACCGGGGAGCTGTTTTTT
CASSLASGSNTGELFF
>TRBD1|TRBV3-1/TRBV3-2|NA|TRBJ1-1
TGTGCCAGCAGCCTTACGGACAGGGGGAAAGCTTTCTTT
CASSLTDRGKAFF
>TRBD1|TRBV25-1|NA|TRBJ1-1
TGTGCCAGCAGTCACTCGGGGACAGGGAGGAACACTGAAGCTTTCTTT
CASSHSGTGRNTEAFF
>NA|TRBV7-2|NA|TRBJ2-1
TGTGCCAGCAGCTTAGCGGAGTCCTACAATGAGCAGTTCTTC
CASSLAESYNEQFF
>NA|TRBV12-3/TRBV12-4|NA|TRBJ1-1
TGTGCCAGCAGTTTAAAGGGGTACACTGAAGCTTTCTTT
CASSLKGYTEAFF
>TRBD1|TRBV19|few|TRBJ1-1
TGTGCCAGTAGTCGGGGACAGGGGCGCACTGAAGCTTTCTTT
CASSRGQGRTEAFF
>TRBD2|TRBV7-3|NA|TRBJ2-1
TGTGCCAGCAGCCCCCGACTAGCGGGAGGCTACTACAATGAGCAGTTCTTC
CASSPRLAGGYYNEQFF
>NA|TRBV4-2|NA|TRBJ2-5
TGTGCCAGCAGCCAAGGAGGACAGTCCGAGACCCAGTACTTC
CASSQGGQSETQYF
>TRBD2|TRBV6-4|once|TRBJ2-1
TGTGCCAGCAGTGAGCTGAGCGGGAGTCGCGATGAGCAGTTCTTC
CASSELSGSRDEQFF
>TRBD2|TRBV11-2|NA|TRBJ2-3
TGTGCCAGCAGCTTAGGGGGACTCGCGGGGGGCGGCACAGATACGCAGTATTTT
CASSLGGLAGGGTDTQYF
>TRBD2|TRBV7-7|few|TRBJ2-7
TGTGCCAGCAGCGACCTAGCGGGAGGGGACGAGCAGTACTTC
CASSDLAGGDEQYF
>NA|TRBV29-1|NA|TRBJ1-1
TGCAGCGTTGGAGCGACAGATGGGACTGAAGCTTTCTTT
CSVGATDGTEAFF
>NA|TRBV7-9|NA|TRBJ2-7
TGTGCCAGCAAAGCCCCCGGGACCTACGAGCAGTACTTC
CASKAPGTYEQYF
>TRBD1|TRBV18|NA|TRBJ1-2
TGTGCCAGCTCAAACAGGGGCGCAAACTATGGCTACACCTTC
CASSNRGANYGYTF
>NA|TRBV5-6|NA|TRBJ2-1
TGTGCCAGCAGCGAGGGCGCCACTTGGAATGAGCAGTTCTTC
CASSEGATWNEQFF
>TRBD1|TRBV5-1|NA|TRBJ1-4
TGCGCCAGCAGCATCGGACAGGGATTCACTGAAAAACTGTTTTTT
CASSIGQGFTEKLFF
>NA|TRBV24-1|NA|TRBJ2-5
TGTGCCACCAGTGATCCTACAGGGTCCGGGGAGACCCAGTACTTC
CATSDPTGSGETQYF
>TRBD2|TRBV3-1/TRBV3-2|few|TRBJ2-6
TGTGCCAGCGTCCATTCTAGCGGTCTATACTCTGGGGCCAACGTCCTGACTTTC
CASVHSSGLYSGANVLTF
>NA|TRBV5-1|NA|TRBJ2-3
TGCGCCAGCAGCTTGGAGGAGCGGAGTGGCACAGATACGCAGTATTTT
CASSLEERSGTDTQYF
>NA|TRBV19|NA|TRBJ2-7
TGTGCCAGTAGTATTGGTAGCGGGACAGATTACGAGCAGTACTTC
CASSIGSGTDYEQYF
>NA|TRBV2|NA|TRBJ2-2
TGTGCCAGCAGTGATTACAGGGTTGGAACCGGGGAGCTGTTTTTT
CASSDYRVGTGELFF